One T cell receptor beta chain is described in this entry. No antigen is known for it. No base quality information exists; no much larger clone differs at one position. The data stem from a study of blood T cell repertoires in COVID-19 (dated by TCRdb to about 2020). Background on the whole study: The collaborator samples originated in the United States, Italy and Spain and spanned the acute and convalescent phases of COVID-19. The prospective study material was composed of cDNA or gDNA derived from T cells, B-cell-depleted T cells, or PBMCs. The dataset comprised deeply sampled blood TCRbeta repertoires from subjects exposed to, actively infected with, or recovered from COVID-19. The repertoires were released in a freely available public database intended as a resource for research on the immune response to SARS-CoV-2. The samples were drawn from the first 160 participants of the ongoing ImmuneRACE study and from under 1,500 subjects provided by 6 global collaborators. A de-identified subject ID, COVID-19 status, age in years and sex were almost always included in the sample metadata. Where HLA class I and class II types were available, the types were taken from metadata supplied by the sample provider, not from assay-based typing. What the study reported, not specific to this receptor: The quantity of clinical and demographic metadata differed by source and by participant and was supplied without curation.

Another Seattle source contributed samples from volunteer blood donors who had recovered from COVID-19. Each collaborating institution followed its own protocols to collect whole blood in K2EDTA tubes. Collaborator samples were shipped for TCRbeta analysis as frozen whole blood, isolated PBMCs, or DNA extracted from either sample type. The immunoSEQ Assay, a bias-controlled multiplex PCR, was used to amplify TCRbeta CDR3 regions from genomic DNA. Regarding the original processing steps: Within the assay, amplification of reference gene primers was used to estimate how many nucleated cells each sample contained. Sequence reads were collapsed and filtered to measure the absolute abundance of every unique TCRbeta CDR3 rearrangement. For each sample, productive Simpson clonality was calculated as the square root of Simpson's diversity index across productive rearrangements. TCRdb holds this immuneACCESS table with in-frame rearrangements only. Some clones are missing; in checked studies, unresolved V genes explain under half, and the rest has no known cause. V and J calls and clone size are those listed in that table; D and trimming were worked out from the DNA. This sample comprises 200,000 to 300,000 clones, about 85% of them detected only once. The ten largest clones capture approximately 4% of the sample.

Trimming takes 7 bases off V and 0 bases off J; junction bases not matched to a gene: 17. The germline V gene (reference sequence) provides CDR1 LNHDA and CDR2 SQIVND. From the cysteine through the phenylalanine, the CDR3 covers 20 amino acids. The retained sequence is limited to the CDR3, 60 bases, with the frame set at the first base. This TCR derives from a man aged 55 to 69 who had recovered from COVID-19. Sequencing input: peripheral blood. The V gene is TRBV19 and the J gene is TRBJ2-6; 8 middle bases align to TRBD1. The sequence in DNA is TGTGCCAGTAATAATGGACAGGGTAGACAGTGGGCCTCTGGGGCCAACGTCCTGACTTTC. It translates to CASNNGQGRQWASGANVLTF.